Detailed here is one T cell receptor (beta chain). Its antigen specificity is not known. Base-call qualities are not available, and no considerably larger clone is one nucleotide away. This entry comes from a study of cytomegalovirus exposure and HLA in healthy donors (dated by TCRdb to the late 2010s). About the study as a whole: According to an earlier analysis of 587 of the donors, some 170 million T cells yielded 100 million or so unique TCR beta sequences and approximately 280 Gb of sequence data. Rather than using new phenotypic data, the later analysis identified candidate immune exposures from TCR beta sequences and from how often those sequences occurred across donors. Both class I and class II loci were covered by HLA typing, at four-digit resolution. Genome-wide SNP genotypes for about 55% of the roughly 670 donors were used in a later genetic analysis, which treated that subset as a discovery cohort. Alongside the repertoire data, information on donor age, sex, ethnicity and CMV serostatus was compiled. Of the roughly 390 genotyped donors, approximately 80% fell in the genetic ancestry cluster associated with self-reported Caucasian donors. To decide whether each TCR beta V gene segment behaved as functional or pseudogenic, an earlier analysis of 587 of the donors relied on high-throughput TCR beta sequencing. The number of donors typed differed by locus, with about 620-630 for A, B, C, DRB1 and DQB1, approximately 500 for DQA1, about 610 for DPA1, and approximately 470 for DPB1. The study combined high-throughput TCR immunosequencing, statistical association of individual TCRs with disease status, and machine learning to predict cytomegalovirus infection status. The study profiled the T cell repertoires of some 610 subjects by immunosequencing and related them to cytomegalovirus serostatus. Several DR-DQ haplotypes were treated as single units for association and clustering because of strong linkage in the cohort. The study aimed to test whether cataloging public T cell receptors could reveal signatures of past pathogen exposure. Around 320 gigabases of sequencing data and tens of millions of unique TCR sequences were included in an early release covering roughly 600 HLA-typed donors. A separate validation cohort of roughly 110 different subjects was used in addition to the roughly 700-subject first cohort. Among almost 400 genotyped donors of the cohort, an average of about 240,000 unique TCR beta nucleotide sequences were sequenced per donor, roughly 20% of them non-productive. To study patterns of TCR occurrence, a later analysis re-analyzed previously published TCR beta repertoires from 550 to 800 donors and added high-resolution HLA genotyping. Every repertoire in the discovery cohort had been generated on one and the same sequencing platform.

The library came from the immunoSEQ multiplex PCR assay. For the multiplex PCR, a mixture combining 60 forward primers for TCR Vbeta segments and 13 reverse primers for TCR Jbeta segments was used. A multiplex PCR assay on genomic DNA amplified the CDR3 region of rearranged TCR beta genes. The amplified TCR beta libraries were sequenced on the Illumina HiSeq System as 87-base-pair reads. The authors' analysis ran thus. In a later analysis, approximately 74 million unique TCR beta chains were counted across the roughly 610 repertoires, and around 10 million of these chains were shared by at least two donors. Raw reads were error-corrected and collapsed into unique sequences by a nearest-neighbor algorithm in which closely related sequences were merged to remove PCR and sequencing errors. V, D and J gene segments were assigned by aligning CDR3 sequences to IMGT reference sequences. For a sequence to be retained, at least a six-nucleotide match to both a V gene segment and a J gene segment was required. A rearrangement was called productive if the CDR3 had no stop codons and remained in frame with V and J, and every other rearrangement was called non-productive. Following IMGT convention, CDR3 was defined as the stretch from the second conserved V-encoded cysteine to the conserved J-encoded phenylalanine. The earlier analysis of approximately 500 of the donors excluded sequences that lacked an unambiguous match to a single V gene segment. In an earlier analysis of a few hundred of the donors, V segments were called functional above 56.7% productive rearrangements and were called segregating when the between-donor standard deviation exceeded 5%. A statistical classification framework was developed to diagnose cytomegalovirus status using the catalog of TCR beta chain sequences. In a later analysis, V and J genes were assigned by comparing TCR nucleotide sequences against IMGT/GENE-DB human TR gene sequences. A later analysis assigned CDR3 sequences and most-parsimonious VDJ recombination scenarios with the TCRdist pipeline. In a later analysis, each TCR beta chain was defined by its CDR3 amino acid sequence together with its V-gene family, and reads without a unique V-gene family were excluded. To address suspected cross-contamination and a sequencing artifact, a later analysis removed roughly 580 highly shared, low-generation-probability nucleotide sequences. A later analysis calculated a clonal expansion index for each public chain from normalized within-repertoire ranks of inferred template counts. Generation probabilities in a later analysis came from a VDJ recombination model fitted to out-of-frame rearrangements, and those results were checked against IGoR. A later analysis scored TCR-TCR, TCR-HLA and TCR-CMV co-occurrence with hypergeometric tests, applying a repertoire-size bias correction to TCR pairs. In a later analysis, false discovery rates were estimated by permuting HLA or CMV assignments 20 times. A later analysis grouped co-occurring TCRs with DBSCAN, adding TCRdist sequence similarity when clustering within HLA-allele-positive subsets. Co-occurrence clustering excluded repertoires with fewer than 30,000 or more than 120,000 public chains, plus five with anomalous nucleotide sharing. Drawn from immuneACCESS, this table holds only the in-frame rearrangements with V and J called that TCRdb kept. Clones are partly lost; checked studies trace under half to an unresolved V gene and leave the rest unexplained. That table furnishes V, J and clone size, whereas the DNA furnished D and trimming. Recorded for this sample are about 120,000 clones; over 70% of them occurred a single time. Jointly, the top ten make up roughly 3% of the sample.

The cohort consisted of hundreds of healthy bone marrow donors. All cohort members were sampled while nominally healthy, although unrecorded immune exposures were likely present. The donor tested CMV seropositive, placing the donor among the 290 or so seropositive members of the cohort. A peripheral blood sample was provided by each donor, and peripheral blood mononuclear cells were used for TCR beta sequencing. Genomic DNA extraction from the blood cell samples was performed with the Qiagen DNeasy Blood Extraction Kit. Results the study describes overall, beyond this receptor: Some IMGT-functional V segments, including TRBV6-2 and TRBV6-3, could not be told apart with the 87-base-pair reads, so those segments were excluded. A later analysis found that most CMV-associated TCR beta chains appeared HLA-restricted, with HLA associations seemingly driven largely by CMV exposure. When HLA alleles, especially DR and DQ, strongly co-occurred, attributing TCR associations to individual alleles was difficult. A later analysis found that HLA-associated TCR beta chains were more clonally expanded and had lower generation probabilities than equally common non-associated chains. The classifier was reported to diagnose cytomegalovirus status with high specificity and sensitivity in both the original and validation cohorts. Linkage disequilibrium might explain the correlated functional status among segregating V segments, but an unknown experimental factor could not be excluded. The authors suggested that the approach could potentially be extended to other disease states and immunological phenotypes. According to a later genetic analysis, donors in an Asian-associated ancestry cluster had fewer N-insertions in productive TCRs than the roughly 700-donor mean. Broadly in line with IMGT annotations, most TCR beta V segments showed up in productive rearrangements about 87% or about 30% of the time in an earlier analysis of about 500 of the donors. A later analysis reported that several top co-occurrence clusters appeared linked to parvovirus B19, influenza, CMV and Epstein-Barr virus. A later analysis found that TCR association rates varied across HLA loci, with DRB1 alleles showing the most associated TCRs and HLA-C alleles the fewest. CMV serostatus was the only immune exposure information available for the cohort. This cohort had only TCR beta chains sequenced, and the lack of alpha or paired-chain data limited which features could be detected. A group of highly shared sequence variants was considered likely to be a technical artifact of the sequencing pipeline. HLA typing was unavailable for some donors at each locus, so association tests used only the typed subset. In a later analysis, some 18,000 TCR beta sequences were associated with specific HLA alleles at a false discovery rate of 0.05. Most TCR sequences were observed very rarely across donors, whereas some public TCRs were present in many individuals. In vitro tests confirmed that a few of the cytomegalovirus-associated TCR beta chains recognize cytomegalovirus antigens. Because counts were too low, seventeen rarely observed V segments, including chromosome 9 orphons, were excluded from the earlier analysis of 500 to 700 of the donors. In a later genetic analysis, a missense DCLRE1C variant was associated with V-gene and J-gene trimming of TCR beta chains, and the association was replicated in an independent cohort. The study gave a list of about 170 TCR beta chains associated with cytomegalovirus. A further reported finding was that TCR beta sequences accurately predicted the HLA-A and HLA-B alleles for most subjects in the first cohort. The presence/absence analyses assumed that sequencing depth was roughly uniform across donors, and that assumption may not be true.

CDR1 MNHEY and CDR2 SVGAGI were looked up in the germline V gene. V lost 0 bases and J lost 2 bases; the stretch between them is 8 bases long. From its cysteine to its phenylalanine, the CDR3 spans 15 amino acids. The sequence is cut down to CDR3 DNA, 45 bases in frame from base 1. Sequenced sample: PBMCs. The chain is encoded by TRBV6-5 joined to TRBJ1-3; tentative D gene TRBD1, with 5 bases matching. This sequence originates from a woman between 35 and 50 years old in good health and CMV-seropositive. The bases read TGTGCCAGCAGTTACTCCACGGGGGCTGGAAACACCATATATTTT. This codes for CASSYSTGAGNTIYF.